Sequencing of this T cell receptor (beta chain) was carried out in a study of control samples from healthy donors and cancer patients (TCRdb year 2020). This clone showed up just once. The antigen this receptor binds is unknown. Base qualities are not at hand, and no much larger clone is one base apart. From cysteine to phenylalanine, the CDR3 is 15 amino acids long. Solely the CDR3 DNA is kept, with 45 bases framed from the first base. The germline V gene yields SGDLS for CDR1 and YYNGEE for CDR2. The V and J ends are trimmed by 0 bases and 1 base, leaving 8 bases between them. The receptor library was made with the immunoSEQ multiplex PCR assay. The clones in this table, taken by TCRdb from immuneACCESS, are in-frame only. Not every clone is retained; where verified, under half of the shortfall comes from an unresolved V gene, and the cause of the rest is unknown. A total of roughly 170,000 clones appear in this sample, roughly 92% of them only once. Jointly, the top ten make up approximately 1.5% of the sample.

The chain links TRBV9 with TRBJ1-3; the D segment could be TRBD1, given 5 matching bases. The source of this sequence is a woman between 18 and 29 years old in good health. Sequenced input: blood. The CDR3 in this case is CASSVAAGSGNTIYF. The DNA sequence reads TGTGCCAGCAGCGTAGCAGCAGGGTCTGGAAACACCATATATTTT.